This T cell receptor (beta chain) emerged from a study of control samples from healthy donors and cancer patients. The germline V gene encodes CDR1 SGHTA and CDR2 FQGNSA. The ends lost 5 bases at V and 2 bases at J; junction bases unmatched: 1. CDR3 length equals 14 residues. Sequenced by immunoSEQ multiplex PCR; TCRdb stores in-frame clones only, minus some. The sample records roughly 170,000 clones, 94% being singletons. The source is a young woman in good health. This chain links TRBV7-2 with TRBJ1-4, with 8 bases aligning to TRBD1. The sequenced sample consisted of blood. In DNA, the CDR3 is TGTGCCAGCAGCCGGGACAGGACTAATGAAAAACTGTTTTTT. Translating gives CASSRDRTNEKLFF.